This is a list of T cell receptor beta chains from one sample in a study of CD8+ T cells in alopecia areata. Clones were sequenced by immunoSEQ multiplex PCR, and TCRdb holds only the in-frame ones, with some missing. The sample has 90,000 to 150,000 clones; 53% are singletons. The sample here was CD4+ T cells sorted from blood, taken at week 4, from a patient treated with tofacitinib. The receptors were sampled from a human donor with alopecia areata. Both conserved end residues are part of each CDR3. The D gene is left open where the match is weak. Rows give clone size only sometimes, using once, few, many, or a class for an expanded clone.

D gene: NA; J gene: TRBJ2-1; V gene: TRBV6-5; clone size: NA; CDR3 protein: CASNGRRPYNEQFF; CDR3 DNA: TGTGCCAGCAACGGGCGACGACCCTACAATGAGCAGTTCTTC
D gene: NA; J gene: TRBJ2-4; V gene: TRBV6-1; clone size: few; CDR3 protein: CASGTDLNIQYF; CDR3 DNA: TGTGCCAGCGGGACGGATCTTAACATTCAGTACTTC
D gene: TRBD2; J gene: TRBJ2-3; V gene: TRBV30; clone size: few; CDR3 protein: CARSAGYTDTQYF; CDR3 DNA: TGTGCCCGCTCAGCGGGGTACACAGATACGCAGTATTTT
D gene: TRBD1; J gene: TRBJ2-3; V gene: TRBV7-6; clone size: NA; CDR3 protein: CASSLGQGALTQYF; CDR3 DNA: TGTGCCAGCAGCTTAGGACAGGGTGCCCTTACGCAGTATTTT
D gene: NA; J gene: TRBJ1-2; V gene: TRBV30; clone size: once; CDR3 protein: CAWSPKVGLRGYTF; CDR3 DNA: TGTGCCTGGAGCCCAAAGGTGGGGCTTCGGGGCTACACCTTC
D gene: TRBD1; J gene: TRBJ2-2; V gene: TRBV5-1; clone size: NA; CDR3 protein: CASSLTGAANTGELFF; CDR3 DNA: TGCGCCAGCAGCCTCACAGGGGCCGCGAACACCGGGGAGCTGTTTTTT
D gene: TRBD1; J gene: TRBJ1-2; V gene: TRBV5-1; clone size: NA; CDR3 protein: CASSDRDRANYGYTF; CDR3 DNA: TGCGCCAGCAGCGACCGGGACAGGGCTAACTATGGCTACACCTTC
D gene: NA; J gene: TRBJ2-4; V gene: TRBV7-9; clone size: few; CDR3 protein: CASSFGENIQYF; CDR3 DNA: TGTGCCAGCAGCTTTGGCGAAAACATTCAGTACTTC
D gene: NA; J gene: TRBJ2-1; V gene: TRBV18; clone size: few; CDR3 protein: CASSPPGRSYNEQFF; CDR3 DNA: TGTGCCAGCTCACCACCGGGCCGCTCCTACAATGAGCAGTTCTTC
D gene: NA; J gene: TRBJ2-5; V gene: TRBV6-5; clone size: NA; CDR3 protein: CASSTSPALETQYF; CDR3 DNA: TGTGCCAGCAGCACGTCCCCGGCCCTGGAGACCCAGTACTTC
D gene: TRBD2; J gene: TRBJ2-2; V gene: TRBV30; clone size: few; CDR3 protein: CAWSVGTTYTGELFF; CDR3 DNA: TGTGCCTGGAGTGTCGGGACTACGTACACCGGGGAGCTGTTTTTT
D gene: TRBD1; J gene: TRBJ2-3; V gene: TRBV30; clone size: NA; CDR3 protein: CAWSALAGGSSSTDTQYF; CDR3 DNA: TGTGCCTGGAGTGCCCTCGCAGGGGGCTCCTCTAGCACAGATACGCAGTATTTT
D gene: NA; J gene: TRBJ1-2; V gene: TRBV2; clone size: NA; CDR3 protein: CASSDTNNYGYTF; CDR3 DNA: TGTGCCAGCAGTGACACCAATAACTATGGCTACACCTTC
D gene: TRBD2; J gene: TRBJ2-3; V gene: TRBV30; clone size: NA; CDR3 protein: CAWSVWAGGRDTQYF; CDR3 DNA: TGTGCCTGGAGTGTCTGGGCGGGGGGGCGAGATACGCAGTATTTT
D gene: NA; J gene: TRBJ1-4; V gene: TRBV29-1; clone size: NA; CDR3 protein: CSVQGNEKLFF; CDR3 DNA: TGCAGCGTCCAGGGTAATGAAAAACTGTTTTTT
D gene: NA; J gene: TRBJ1-5; V gene: TRBV6-5; clone size: NA; CDR3 protein: CASSPERGGNQPQHF; CDR3 DNA: TGTGCCAGCAGTCCCGAGCGGGGGGGCAATCAGCCCCAGCATTTT
D gene: NA; J gene: TRBJ1-5; V gene: TRBV29-1; clone size: few; CDR3 protein: CSPEVAQPQHF; CDR3 DNA: TGCAGCCCAGAGGTGGCTCAGCCCCAGCATTTT
D gene: NA; J gene: TRBJ2-7; V gene: TRBV28; clone size: few; CDR3 protein: CASTQGGSSYEQYF; CDR3 DNA: TGTGCCAGCACCCAAGGAGGAAGCTCCTACGAGCAGTACTTC
D gene: NA; J gene: TRBJ2-1; V gene: TRBV11-1; clone size: few; CDR3 protein: CASSLLGDHSSYNEQFF; CDR3 DNA: TGTGCCAGCAGCTTACTTGGGGATCATAGCTCCTACAATGAGCAGTTCTTC
D gene: NA; J gene: TRBJ1-4; V gene: TRBV29-1; clone size: NA; CDR3 protein: CSLTATNEKLFF; CDR3 DNA: TGCAGCCTGACAGCAACTAATGAAAAACTGTTTTTT
D gene: NA; J gene: TRBJ2-1; V gene: TRBV19; clone size: NA; CDR3 protein: CASSIMSGGSYNEQFF; CDR3 DNA: TGTGCCAGTAGTATCATGTCCGGGGGCTCGTACAATGAGCAGTTCTTC
D gene: TRBD1; J gene: TRBJ1-5; V gene: TRBV5-6; clone size: NA; CDR3 protein: CASSLDGQGGQPQHF; CDR3 DNA: TGTGCCAGCAGCTTGGATGGACAGGGGGGTCAGCCCCAGCATTTT
D gene: TRBD1; J gene: TRBJ2-5; V gene: TRBV29-1; clone size: NA; CDR3 protein: CSVEGQDQETQYF; CDR3 DNA: TGCAGCGTTGAGGGACAGGATCAAGAGACCCAGTACTTC
D gene: NA; J gene: TRBJ2-3; V gene: TRBV29-1; clone size: NA; CDR3 protein: CSVDFARGQDTQYF; CDR3 DNA: TGCAGCGTTGATTTTGCCCGGGGGCAAGATACGCAGTATTTT
D gene: TRBD1; J gene: TRBJ1-2; V gene: TRBV11-2; clone size: once; CDR3 protein: CASSLDRTGNYGYTF; CDR3 DNA: TGTGCCAGCAGCTTAGATCGGACAGGGAACTATGGCTACACCTTC
D gene: NA; J gene: TRBJ1-6; V gene: TRBV5-1; clone size: NA; CDR3 protein: CASSGRAGRIDSPLHF; CDR3 DNA: TGCGCCAGCAGCGGCCGAGCGGGCAGAATTGATTCACCCCTCCACTTT
D gene: NA; J gene: TRBJ2-1; V gene: TRBV6-6; clone size: few; CDR3 protein: CASSSLSYNEQFF; CDR3 DNA: TGTGCCAGCAGCTCTCTATCTTACAATGAGCAGTTCTTC
D gene: NA; J gene: TRBJ2-7; V gene: TRBV18; clone size: NA; CDR3 protein: CASSLTRDEQYF; CDR3 DNA: TGTGCCAGCTCACTCACAAGGGACGAGCAGTACTTC
D gene: NA; J gene: TRBJ1-4; V gene: TRBV27; clone size: few; CDR3 protein: CASSPRQPTNEKLFF; CDR3 DNA: TGTGCCAGCAGTCCCCGACAGCCAACTAATGAAAAACTGTTTTTT
D gene: TRBD2; J gene: TRBJ2-1; V gene: TRBV4-1; clone size: NA; CDR3 protein: CASSSPSPRRETAVDGQFF; CDR3 DNA: TGCGCCAGCAGCTCCCCCTCCCCTCGGCGGGAGACAGCCGTCGATGGGCAGTTCTTC
D gene: TRBD1; J gene: TRBJ2-1; V gene: TRBV6-6; clone size: few; CDR3 protein: CASIRDRIDEQFF; CDR3 DNA: TGTGCCAGCATCAGGGACAGGATCGATGAGCAGTTCTTC
D gene: NA; J gene: TRBJ1-2; V gene: TRBV25-1; clone size: few; CDR3 protein: CASSEPGAILGYTF; CDR3 DNA: TGTGCCAGCAGTGAACCGGGGGCTATACTTGGCTACACCTTC